Sequencing of this T cell receptor beta chain was carried out in a study of shared clonotypes between healthy human individuals. Produced via immunoSEQ multiplex PCR; TCRdb's table is partial and in-frame only. There are 1.4 million to 1.5 million clones in the sample; roughly 95% occur only once, and approximately 1.1% lies in the top ten. Study-wide results and caveats: On the whole, naive subsets had larger estimated richness than memory subsets had.

As for this clone: Its antigen is unidentified.

Germline V lookup: CDR1 LNHDA, CDR2 SQIVND (reference sequence). V was shortened by 5 bases and J by 4 bases, with 18 bases between the two germline ends. This CDR3 spans 16 amino acids. The TCR originated in a man aged 25 to 40 in good health. The sequenced material came from naive CD4+ T cells sorted from blood. Subset reported: CD45RA+ positively selected. The chain has TRBV19 and TRBJ2-4; no clear D. DNA for the CDR3: TGTGCCAGTAGTCTTTGGGCTGGGCTTGGGAAAAACATTCAGTACTTC. This sequence encodes CASSLWAGLGKNIQYF.